The TCR beta chain under discussion was sequenced for a study of tumor and adjacent non-tumor tissue in lung cancer. Study overall: Aged about 30 to 76 years, patients included 9 to 11 men and 4 or 5 women with stage I to III disease.

No cell sorting was done before RNA was extracted from the tissue. The CDR3 runs to 12 residues. Germline values: CDR1 PRHDT, CDR2 FYEKMQ (reference sequence). Regarding the study as a whole: Patients with more diverse tumor TCRs had worse survival.

For this clonotype: The antigen is not known. A much more abundant neighbour one base away suggests this may be a read error.

A modified ARM-PCR protocol with three rounds of nested PCR amplified TCRbeta. MiXCR, applied by TCRdb to the multiplex PCR reads, yields one record per CDR3 protein. The sample holds under 95,000 distinct CDR3 sequences, 61% seen once. The J gene is TRBJ1-2, the V gene TRBV13; the D is unclear. The clonotype originates from a man in his 70s with non-small cell lung cancer. The source material was lung tumor tissue. CDR3 nucleotide sequence: TGTGTCAGCAGCTTAAGTCAAGATGGCTACACCTTC. This codes for CVSSLSQDGYTF.